The rows below give T cell receptor beta chains drawn from one sample of a study of radiation and T cells in renal cell carcinoma. Repertoires were generated with immunoSEQ multiplex PCR, while TCRdb's copy carries only in-frame clones and drops some. The sample holds roughly 130,000 clones, 70% to 90% seen once. The sample consisted of blood, taken from a patient whose treatment included radiotherapy and nephrectomy. The origin of the receptors is a woman aged 45 to 65 with renal cell carcinoma. CDR3s include the opening cysteine and the closing phenylalanine or tryptophan. A D gene is named only where the DNA matches it firmly. Clone size is not always given. Where it is, it says once, few, many or a class for expanded clones.

>13|-|TRBJ2-7|TRBD1|TRBV5-1
TGCGCCAGCAGCTTTGGGACAGTCTACGAGCAGTACTTC
CASSFGTVYEQYF
>11|-|TRBJ2-1|-|TRBV6-1
TGTGCCGGCACTACGTACAATGAGCAGTTCTTC
CAGTTYNEQFF
>13|few|TRBJ1-1|-|TRBV9
TGTGCCAGCACTAGGGCACTAAACACTGAAGCTTTCTTT
CASTRALNTEAFF
>9|-|TRBJ2-5|-|TRBV29-1
TGCAGTGCGGGTGAGACCCAGTACTTC
CSAGETQYF
>14|few|TRBJ1-5|TRBD1|TRBV19
TGTGCCAGTAGTACGGGACAGATCCTTGGGCCCCAGCATTTT
CASSTGQILGPQHF
>12|-|TRBJ2-2|-|TRBV7-2
TGTGCCAGCAGCCACGTACACGGGGAGCTGTTTTTT
CASSHVHGELFF
>14|-|TRBJ1-2|-|TRBV18
TGTGCCAGCTCACCGTCAAGGGAGGCCTATGGCTACACCTTC
CASSPSREAYGYTF
>17|-|TRBJ2-5|-|TRBV7-2
TGTGCCAGCAGTTCTTCCTTTGGCGGGGGCCTACAAGAGACCCAGTACTTC
CASSSSFGGGLQETQYF
>14|-|TRBJ2-3|TRBD1|TRBV7-8
TGTGCCAGCAAGGACAGGGGTAACACAGATACGCAGTATTTT
CASKDRGNTDTQYF
>18|-|TRBJ2-1|TRBD2|TRBV14
TGTGCCAGCAGCCAACCGGGACTAGCGGGGGGGCCGGGTAATGAGCAGTTCTTC
CASSQPGLAGGPGNEQFF
>16|-|TRBJ1-4|-|TRBV6-6
TGTGCCAGCAGTCGGACGGATGTGGGGGGAGCTGAAAAACTGTTTTTT
CASSRTDVGGAEKLFF
>14|-|TRBJ2-2|-|TRBV11-2
TGTGCCAGCAGCTTAGTAGCGTCGGGCGGGGAGCTGTTTTTT
CASSLVASGGELFF
>16|few|TRBJ1-6|-|TRBV9
TGTGCCAGCAGCGTAGGCTCAAGCTCCTATAATTCACCCCTCCACTTT
CASSVGSSSYNSPLHF
>14|-|TRBJ1-2|TRBD1|TRBV6-6
TGTGCCAGCAGTTACTCGGGACAGGGGGAGGGCTACACCTTC
CASSYSGQGEGYTF
>16|once|TRBJ1-3|TRBD1|TRBV19
TGTGCCAGTAGTATTTACGGGACAGGGACTGGAAACACCATATATTTT
CASSIYGTGTGNTIYF
>14|-|TRBJ1-1|-|TRBV10-3
TGTGCCATCAGCCTTTTCGGACCGAACACTGAAGCTTTCTTT
CAISLFGPNTEAFF
>17|-|TRBJ2-5|TRBD2|TRBV5-1
TGCGCCAGCAGCTGGCTGGGCGGGGGGTCCCTCGGAGAGACCCAGTACTTC
CASSWLGGGSLGETQYF
>13|-|TRBJ2-1|-|TRBV5-4
TGTGCCAGCAGCTTTGACAGATACAATGAGCAGTTCTTC
CASSFDRYNEQFF
>14|-|TRBJ1-5|-|TRBV7-2
TGTGCCAGCAGCCTCCGGGACACCAATCAGCCCCAGCATTTT
CASSLRDTNQPQHF
>14|once|TRBJ1-6|-|TRBV7-2
TGTGCCAGCAGCCCGACGGGGGCCTATTCACCCCTCCACTTT
CASSPTGAYSPLHF
>14|-|TRBJ1-2|-|TRBV5-1
TGCGCCAGCAGCTTGGAGGGGGAGAACTATGGCTACACCTTC
CASSLEGENYGYTF
>15|few|TRBJ2-7|TRBD2|TRBV7-3
TGTGCCAGCAGCCGCGGGGCGGGGGACTCCTACGAGCAGTACTTC
CASSRGAGDSYEQYF
>14|-|TRBJ2-2|TRBD1|TRBV7-3
TGTGCCAGCAGCTTAGACAGGGGGCCCGGGGAGCTGTTTTTT
CASSLDRGPGELFF
>13|once|TRBJ1-5|-|TRBV7-9
TGTGCCAGCAGCTTTGAGAGGGATCAGCCCCAGCATTTT
CASSFERDQPQHF
>16|-|TRBJ2-3|-|TRBV5-4
TGTGCCAGCAGCTTGGGGGCCCTCCGGACTGCAGATACGCAGTATTTT
CASSLGALRTADTQYF
>13|many|TRBJ1-1|-|TRBV7-6
TGTGCCAGCAGCTTAGACTCCAACACTGAAGCTTTCTTT
CASSLDSNTEAFF
>12|-|TRBJ2-5|-|TRBV11-1
TGTGCCAGCAGCCCCACCCGGGAGACCCAGTACTTC
CASSPTRETQYF
>18|-|TRBJ2-7|-|TRBV28
TGTGCCAGCACCCCTGGGTACAGTTGGAGGAGCGTATCCTACGAGCAGTACTTC
CASTPGYSWRSVSYEQYF
>11|-|TRBJ2-4|-|TRBV19
TGTGCCAGTAGTATTAAAAACATTCAGTACTTC
CASSIKNIQYF
>14|-|TRBJ1-3|-|TRBV7-9
TGTGCCAGCAGCTTACAAATAACGGTAGACACCATATATTTT
CASSLQITVDTIYF
>13|-|TRBJ2-3|TRBD2|TRBV19
TGTGCCAGCTCGCGGGGGGGGCCAGATACGCAGTATTTT
CASSRGGPDTQYF
>17|-|TRBJ2-7|-|TRBV13
TGTGCCAGCAGCCCCCGACGAGGCGGGGGCGCACCCTACGAGCAGTACTTC
CASSPRRGGGAPYEQYF
>12|-|TRBJ1-1|-|TRBV7-6
TGTGCCAGCAGTTCCACGACAGGTGAAGCTTTCTTT
CASSSTTGEAFF
>16|-|TRBJ1-2|TRBD1|TRBV28
TGTGCCAGCAGTTTCCTCGGATGGGGACAGGGGAAGGGCTACACCTTC
CASSFLGWGQGKGYTF
>14|-|TRBJ1-5|-|TRBV19
TGTGCCAGCCGAAACTTAATTAGCAATCAGCCCCAGCATTTT
CASRNLISNQPQHF
>13|-|TRBJ1-4|TRBD1|TRBV6-6
TGTGCCAGCAGCCAGGACAGGAATGAAAAACTGTTTTTT
CASSQDRNEKLFF
>16|few|TRBJ1-5|-|TRBV5-8
TGTGCCAGCAGCTTGTGGCGGGGGACTAGCAATCAGCCCCAGCATTTT
CASSLWRGTSNQPQHF
>16|-|TRBJ1-5|-|TRBV19
TGTGCCAGTAGCCGCCTCCTGACAGAGAGCAATCAGCCCCAGCATTTT
CASSRLLTESNQPQHF
>15|-|TRBJ1-6|TRBD1|TRBV7-2
TGTGCCAGCAGCCTGGGACAGGGGAAGAATTCACCCCTCCACTTT
CASSLGQGKNSPLHF
>15|-|TRBJ1-6|TRBD1|TRBV5-1
TGCGCCAGCAGCTTGGATGGACAGGGGAATTCACCCCTCCACTTT
CASSLDGQGNSPLHF
>16|-|TRBJ2-2|TRBD1|TRBV6-6
TGTGCCAGCAGTTACTCGGGACAGGGAAGGCAGGGGGAGCTGTTTTTT
CASSYSGQGRQGELFF
>12|-|TRBJ2-1|-|TRBV11-2
TGTGCCAGCAGCCGGATTACAGCTGAGCAGTTCTTC
CASSRITAEQFF
>15|-|TRBJ2-1|-|TRBV7-2
TGTGCCAGCAGCTTAGCGGGGGGGCAGTACAATGAGCAGTTCTTC
CASSLAGGQYNEQFF
>16|-|TRBJ2-1|-|TRBV6-5
TGTGCCAGCAGTTACTTCAGTAGGGGGGCCCACAATGAGCAGTTCTTC
CASSYFSRGAHNEQFF
>14|-|TRBJ2-2|TRBD2|TRBV5-4
TGTGCCAGCAGCTTGGCCGGGGGGATCGGGGAGCTGTTTTTT
CASSLAGGIGELFF
>13|-|TRBJ2-7|-|TRBV5-1
TGCGCCAGCAGCTTGGCCGAGGTGGGTGAGCAGTACTTC
CASSLAEVGEQYF
>14|-|TRBJ2-5|TRBD1|TRBV5-1
TGCGCCAGCAGCGCCGGACAGGGGGGAGAGACCCAGTACTTC
CASSAGQGGETQYF
>17|-|TRBJ1-1|-|TRBV25-1
TGTGCCATCAGTGAGTTCCGGGACACAGACCTGAACACTGAAGCTTTCTTT
CAISEFRDTDLNTEAFF
>15|few|TRBJ2-2|-|TRBV5-1
TGCGCCAGCAGCTTCGGTCGGCCGAACACCGGGGAGCTGTTTTTT
CASSFGRPNTGELFF